This TCR beta chain comes out of a study of cytomegalovirus exposure and HLA in healthy donors. The germline V gene encodes CDR1 SGHVS and CDR2 FQNEAQ. Between the trimmed V and J ends, which lost 1 base and 3 bases, there was a span of 9 bases. This CDR3 contains 14 residues. Turning to this clone: Antigen: not known.

Primers for the PCR totalled 60 Vbeta and 13 Jbeta. The repertoire was sequenced with immunoSEQ multiplex PCR; TCRdb's copy has only in-frame clones and lacks some. Of about 180,000 clones detected, 80% to 90% appear once; the ten largest clones hold around 1.2%. Whole-study findings and limits: Serostatus for CMV was the only available immune exposure information. Being productive about 90% or about 30% of the time was typical of most TCR beta V segments in an earlier analysis. The investigators catalogued 164 TCR beta chains as cytomegalovirus-associated. Apparent HLA restriction characterized most CMV-associated TCR beta chains in a later analysis.

The TCR sequence derives from a girl aged 2-10 years in good health and CMV-seropositive. Sequencing used PBMCs. This chain connects TRBV7-8 to TRBJ1-1; D not resolved. The CDR3 reads CASSLVPEDTEAFF. CDR3 nucleotides: TGTGCCAGCAGCTTAGTCCCAGAGGACACTGAAGCTTTCTTT.